The T cell receptor beta chain described here comes from a study of memory CD4+ T cells and cytomegalovirus serostatus. As for the study in general: This sample comes from healthy Belgian adults, roughly nine CMV seropositive, under 25 seronegative. Study conclusions and caveats: Suggested: most of the CMV-linked TCR signature lies in CD4+ memory cells.

The sort gate was single viable CD3+CD4+CD8-CD45RO+ cells for memory CD4+ T cells. Here immunoSEQ multiplex PCR was the method, and the copy in TCRdb shows in-frame clones only, minus some. The data contain around 62,000 clones, roughly three quarters of them singletons. As concerns this clone: Its antigen is as yet unknown.

The CDR3 is 13 amino acids. V lost 3 bases, J lost 3 bases, and 7 bases lay in between. Per germline, CDR1 SEHNR and CDR2 FQNEAQ (reference sequence). Sequencing was performed on memory CD4+ T cells from blood. The gene calls are TRBV7-9 and TRBJ2-3; D ambiguous. This receptor was taken from an adult in good health and CMV-seropositive. For the CDR3, the DNA is TGTGCCAGCAGCTTGGATCCGACAGATACGCAGTATTTT. Amino acids: CASSLDPTDTQYF.